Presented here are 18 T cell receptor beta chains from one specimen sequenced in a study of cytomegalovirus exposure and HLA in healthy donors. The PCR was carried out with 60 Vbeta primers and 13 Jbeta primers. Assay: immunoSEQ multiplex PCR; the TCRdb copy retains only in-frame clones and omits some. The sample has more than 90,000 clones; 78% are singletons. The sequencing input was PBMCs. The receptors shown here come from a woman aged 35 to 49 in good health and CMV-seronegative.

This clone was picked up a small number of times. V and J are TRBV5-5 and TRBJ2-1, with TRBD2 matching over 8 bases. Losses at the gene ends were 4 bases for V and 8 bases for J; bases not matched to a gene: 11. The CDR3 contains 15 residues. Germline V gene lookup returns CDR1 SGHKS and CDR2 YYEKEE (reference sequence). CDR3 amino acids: CASSIAVAGQYEQFF. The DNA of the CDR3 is TGTGCCAGCAGCATTGCCGTAGCGGGACAATATGAGCAGTTCTTC.

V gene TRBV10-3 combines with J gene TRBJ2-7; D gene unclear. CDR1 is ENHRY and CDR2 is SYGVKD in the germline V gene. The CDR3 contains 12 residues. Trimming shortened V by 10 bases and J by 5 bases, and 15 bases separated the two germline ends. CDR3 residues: CATRHVANEQYF. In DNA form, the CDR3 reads TGTGCCACCCGACATGTGGCCAACGAGCAGTACTTC.

CDR3 bases: TGTGCCAGCAGTTCCACTAAGCGTGGTGAGCAGTTCTTC. This codes for CASSSTKRGEQFF. The rearrangement links TRBV27 to TRBJ2-1; D is undetermined. The ends were cut back, 4 bases at V and 9 bases at J, with 13 bases in the middle. Germline CDR1 MNHEY, CDR2 SMNVEV (reference sequence). This CDR3 is built from 13 residues.

CDR3 sequence (DNA): TGTGCCAGCAGGCTAAACAGGGTATGGATCCGCGAGCAGTACTTC. Encoded protein: CASRLNRVWIREQYF. This chain joins TRBV28 and TRBJ2-7, with a tentative D call TRBD1 (6 bases). Trimming stripped 6 bases from V and 6 bases from J, with 21 bases between. Per germline, CDR1 MDHEN and CDR2 SYDVKM. This CDR3 has 15 residues.

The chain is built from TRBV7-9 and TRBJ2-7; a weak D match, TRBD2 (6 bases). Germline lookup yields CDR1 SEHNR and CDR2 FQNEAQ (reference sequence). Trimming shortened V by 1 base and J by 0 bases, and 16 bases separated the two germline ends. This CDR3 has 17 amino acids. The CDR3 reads CASSLGGGEHSSYEQYF. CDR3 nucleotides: TGTGCCAGCAGCTTAGGGGGCGGGGAGCACTCCTCCTACGAGCAGTACTTC.

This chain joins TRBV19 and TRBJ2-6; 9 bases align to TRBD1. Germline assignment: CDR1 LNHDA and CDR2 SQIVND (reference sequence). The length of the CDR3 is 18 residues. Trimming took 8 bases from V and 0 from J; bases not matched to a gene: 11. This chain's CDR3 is CASLRRDREYSGANVLTF. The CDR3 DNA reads TGTGCCAGTCTCAGGCGGGACAGGGAATACTCTGGGGCCAACGTCCTGACTTTC.

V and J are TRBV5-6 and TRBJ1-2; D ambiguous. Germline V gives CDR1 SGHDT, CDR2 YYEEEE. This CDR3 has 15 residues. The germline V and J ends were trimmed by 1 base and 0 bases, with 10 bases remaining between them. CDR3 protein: CASSLKSVSNYGYTF. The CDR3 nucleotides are TGTGCCAGCAGCTTGAAGTCGGTTTCTAACTATGGCTACACCTTC.

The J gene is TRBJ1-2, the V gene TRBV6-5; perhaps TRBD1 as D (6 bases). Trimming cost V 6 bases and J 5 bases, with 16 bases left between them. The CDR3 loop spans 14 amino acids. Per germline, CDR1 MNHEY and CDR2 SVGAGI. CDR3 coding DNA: TGTGCCAGCAGACTTCGACAGGAGAGTTATGGCTACACCTTC. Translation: CASRLRQESYGYTF.

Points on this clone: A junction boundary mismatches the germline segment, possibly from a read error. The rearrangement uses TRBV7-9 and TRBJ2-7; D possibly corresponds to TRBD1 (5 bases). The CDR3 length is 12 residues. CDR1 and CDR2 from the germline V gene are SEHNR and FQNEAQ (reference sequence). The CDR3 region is CSSSSTAYEQYF. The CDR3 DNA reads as TGTTCCAGCAGCTCGACAGCCTACGAGCAGTACTTC.

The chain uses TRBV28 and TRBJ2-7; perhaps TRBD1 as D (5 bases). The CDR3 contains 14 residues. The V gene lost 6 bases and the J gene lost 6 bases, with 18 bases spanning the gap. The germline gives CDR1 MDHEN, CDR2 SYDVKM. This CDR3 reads CASSPIDPDSEQYF. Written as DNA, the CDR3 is TGTGCCAGCAGCCCTATCGACCCTGACAGCGAGCAGTACTTC.

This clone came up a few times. For the CDR3, the DNA is TGCGCCAGCAACTTAGCGGGATACACAGATACGCAGTATTTT. Its translation is CASNLAGYTDTQYF. The chain joins TRBV5-1 to TRBJ2-3; TRBD2 agrees at 8 bases. This CDR3 spans 14 amino acids. The V segment lost 6 bases and the J segment 2 bases; nucleotides outside the gene matches: 5. Germline V lookup: CDR1 SGHRS, CDR2 YFSETQ.

Here the CDR3 DNA reads TGCGCCAGCAGCTTGAGAGGGATTAGGAATGAAAAACTGTTTTTT. Protein: CASSLRGIRNEKLFF. The gene calls are TRBV5-1 and TRBJ1-4; no clear D gene. CDR3 length: 15 residues. Germline lookup yields CDR1 SGHRS and CDR2 YFSETQ. Deletions cut 1 base from V and 5 bases from J, with 12 bases between.

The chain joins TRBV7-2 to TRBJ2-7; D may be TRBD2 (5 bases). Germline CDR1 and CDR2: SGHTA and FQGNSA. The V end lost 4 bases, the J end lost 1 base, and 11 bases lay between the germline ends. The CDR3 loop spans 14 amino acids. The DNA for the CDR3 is TGTGCCAGCAGCTCCAGCGGAAATTCCTACGAGCAGTACTTC. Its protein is CASSSSGNSYEQYF.

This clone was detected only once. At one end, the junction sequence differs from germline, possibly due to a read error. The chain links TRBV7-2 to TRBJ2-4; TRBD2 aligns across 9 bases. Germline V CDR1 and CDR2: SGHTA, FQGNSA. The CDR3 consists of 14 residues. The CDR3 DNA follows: TGTGCCAGCACCTTAGCGGGAGAGGAAAACATTCAGTACTTC. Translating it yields CASTLAGEENIQYF.

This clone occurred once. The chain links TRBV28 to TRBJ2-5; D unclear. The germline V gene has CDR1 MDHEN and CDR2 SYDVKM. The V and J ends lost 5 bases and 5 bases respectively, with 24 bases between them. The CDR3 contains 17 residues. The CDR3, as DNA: TGTGCCAGCAGTCCACTGCTATCGAATGATGTTGTGGAGACCCAGTACTTC. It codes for CASSPLLSNDVVETQYF.

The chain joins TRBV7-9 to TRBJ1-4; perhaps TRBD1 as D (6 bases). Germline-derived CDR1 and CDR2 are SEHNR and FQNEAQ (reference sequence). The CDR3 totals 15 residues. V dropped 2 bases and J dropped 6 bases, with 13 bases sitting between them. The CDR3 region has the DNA TGTGCCAGCAGCTTAAACGTGGGGGCACATGAAAAACTGTTTTTT. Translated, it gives CASSLNVGAHEKLFF.

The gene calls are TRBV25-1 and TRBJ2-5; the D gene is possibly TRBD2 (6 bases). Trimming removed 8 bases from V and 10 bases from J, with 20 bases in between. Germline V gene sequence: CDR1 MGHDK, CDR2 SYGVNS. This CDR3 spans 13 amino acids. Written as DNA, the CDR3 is TGTGCCAGCGAATCGGGACTCATGGGAGGCCAGTACTTC. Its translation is CASESGLMGGQYF.

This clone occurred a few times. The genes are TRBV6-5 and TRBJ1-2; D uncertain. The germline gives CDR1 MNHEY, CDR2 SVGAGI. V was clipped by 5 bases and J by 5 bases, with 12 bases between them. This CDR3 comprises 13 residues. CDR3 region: CASSETSRYGYTF. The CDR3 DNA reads TGTGCCAGCAGTGAAACTTCTCGGTATGGCTACACCTTC.